The entry below gives a single T cell receptor beta chain sequence along with its context. Germline V gene lookup returns CDR1 SEHNR and CDR2 FQNEAQ (reference sequence). V was cut by 1 base and J by 6 bases, with 10 bases left in between. This CDR3 has 14 amino acids. TCRdb re-called the 5' RACE reads through MiXCR, storing one row per CDR3 protein. The table records around 110,000 distinct CDR3 sequences, over 13% of them present only once. The data were obtained in a study of T-cell memory formation after mild COVID-19. This TCR was sampled from a man between 18 and 35 years old who had mild COVID-19 (a few samples of this study predate the infection). Cell type and time point are not known. The chain uses TRBV7-9 and TRBJ2-1; D is undetermined. The specimen was PBMCs or a T cell subset sorted from them (not recorded which). CDR3 sequence reads: CASSLEVAGNEQFF. CDR3 DNA sequence: TGTGCCAGCAGCTTAGAAGTGGCAGGCAATGAGCAGTTCTTC.